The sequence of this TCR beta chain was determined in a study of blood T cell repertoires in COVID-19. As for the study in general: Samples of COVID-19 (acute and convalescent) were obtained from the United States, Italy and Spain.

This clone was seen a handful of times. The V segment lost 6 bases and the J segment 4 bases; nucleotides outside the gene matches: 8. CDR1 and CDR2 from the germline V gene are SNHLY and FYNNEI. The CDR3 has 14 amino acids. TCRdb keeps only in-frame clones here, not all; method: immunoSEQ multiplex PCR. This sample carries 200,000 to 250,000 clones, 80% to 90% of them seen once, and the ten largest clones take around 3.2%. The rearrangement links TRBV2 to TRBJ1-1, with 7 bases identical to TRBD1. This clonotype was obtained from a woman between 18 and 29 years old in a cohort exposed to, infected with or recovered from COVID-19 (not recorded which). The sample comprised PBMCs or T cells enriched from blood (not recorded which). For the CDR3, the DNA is TGTGCCAGCAGCGTCTCAGGGGGACTCACTGAAGCTTTCTTT. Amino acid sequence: CASSVSGGLTEAFF.